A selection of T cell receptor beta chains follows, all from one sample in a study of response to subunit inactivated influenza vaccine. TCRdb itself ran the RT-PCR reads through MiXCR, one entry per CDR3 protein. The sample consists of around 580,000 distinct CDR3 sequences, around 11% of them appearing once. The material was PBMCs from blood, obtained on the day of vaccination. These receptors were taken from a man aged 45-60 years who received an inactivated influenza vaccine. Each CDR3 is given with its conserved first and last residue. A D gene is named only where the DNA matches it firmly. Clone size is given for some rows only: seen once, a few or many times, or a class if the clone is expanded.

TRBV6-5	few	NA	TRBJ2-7	CASSYGFSSYEQYF	TGTGCCAGCAGTTACGGATTTAGCTCCTACGAGCAGTACTTC
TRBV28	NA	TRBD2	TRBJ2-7	CASSFLAGGLTGYEQYF	TGTGCCAGCAGTTTTCTAGCGGGGGGGCTAACTGGTTACGAGCAGTACTTC
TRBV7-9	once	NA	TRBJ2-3	CASGFGDNTDTQYF	TGTGCCAGCGGCTTTGGGGATAACACAGATACGCAGTATTTT
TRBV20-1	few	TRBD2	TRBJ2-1	CSARRSGIHSYNEQFF	TGCAGTGCTAGACGAAGCGGGATCCATTCCTACAATGAGCAGTTCTTC
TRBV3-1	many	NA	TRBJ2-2	CASSPRTDTGELFF	TGTGCCAGCAGCCCCCGGACAGACACCGGGGAGCTGTTTTTT
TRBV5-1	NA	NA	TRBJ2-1	CASSPDNGLRAEQFF	TGCGCCAGCAGCCCAGACAATGGGTTAAGGGCTGAGCAGTTCTTC
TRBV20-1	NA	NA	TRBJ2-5	CSARREPVVTQYF	TGCAGTGCTAGGCGAGAACCCGTGGTGACCCAGTACTTC
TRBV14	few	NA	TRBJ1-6	CASSPGTGYSPLHF	TGTGCCAGCAGCCCCGGGACGGGCTATTCACCCCTCCACTTT
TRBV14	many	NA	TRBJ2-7	CASSQGLGRNSYEQYF	TGTGCCAGCAGCCAAGGTCTGGGACGCAACTCCTACGAGCAGTACTTC
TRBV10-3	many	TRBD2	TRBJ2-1	CAISESIGGRAPVTFF	TGTGCCATCAGTGAGTCGATTGGCGGGAGGGCCCCGGTCACGTTCTTC
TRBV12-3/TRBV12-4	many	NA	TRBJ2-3	CASSRDSRSTDTQYF	TGTGCCAGTAGCCGGGACTCGCGATCCACAGATACGCAGTATTTT
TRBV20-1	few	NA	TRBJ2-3	CSARGAPTSTDTQYF	TGCAGTGCTAGAGGAGCCCCGACTAGCACAGATACGCAGTATTTT
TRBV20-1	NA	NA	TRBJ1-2	CSARLPQAYGYTF	TGCAGTGCTAGATTGCCACAGGCCTATGGCTACACCTTC
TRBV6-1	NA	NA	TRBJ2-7	CASSRGRGGSEQYF	TGTGCCAGCTCCAGGGGCAGGGGGGGGTCCGAGCAGTACTTC
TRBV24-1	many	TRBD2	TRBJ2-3	CATGLASDTQYF	TGTGCCACCGGACTAGCCTCAGATACGCAGTATTTT
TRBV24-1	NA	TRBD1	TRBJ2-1	CATSDRNRGSHNEQFF	TGTGCCACCAGTGATAGAAACAGGGGGTCCCACAATGAGCAGTTCTTC
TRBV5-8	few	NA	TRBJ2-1	CASSNRLGNYNEQFF	TGTGCCAGCAGCAATCGACTAGGAAACTACAATGAGCAGTTCTTC